This T cell receptor (beta chain) stems from a study of blood T cell repertoires in COVID-19 (dated by TCRdb to 2020 to 2021). At the level of the whole study: The collaborator samples originated in the United States, Italy and Spain and spanned the acute and convalescent phases of COVID-19. A freely available public database, intended as a resource for researchers studying the immune response to SARS-CoV-2, is where the repertoires were released. The samples were drawn from the first 160 participants of the ongoing ImmuneRACE study and from about 1,200 subjects provided by 6 global collaborators. Where available, HLA class I and class II types were taken from metadata supplied by the sample provider and were not determined by assay-based typing. The prospective study material was composed of cDNA or gDNA derived from T cells, B-cell-depleted T cells, or PBMCs. A de-identified subject ID, COVID-19 status, age in years and sex were almost always included in the sample metadata. Deeply sampled blood TCRbeta repertoires from subjects exposed to, actively infected with, or recovered from COVID-19 were included in the dataset. Paper-wide results and their limitations: Clinical and demographic metadata were provided uncurated, with the amount varying by source and participant.

One collaborating source in Seattle enrolled patients during active infection and followed them longitudinally through the course of disease. Whole blood was collected in K2EDTA tubes by collaborating institutions according to the institutions' own protocols. Collaborator samples were shipped for TCRbeta analysis as frozen whole blood, isolated PBMCs, or DNA extracted from either sample type. The immunoSEQ Assay, a bias-controlled multiplex PCR, was used to amplify TCRbeta CDR3 regions from genomic DNA. In the source study's methods: The number of nucleated cells in each sample was estimated from the amplification of reference gene primers within the assay. To quantify the absolute abundance of each unique TCRbeta CDR3 rearrangement, sequence reads were collapsed and filtered. Productive Simpson clonality was computed per sample as the square root of Simpson's diversity index over productive rearrangements. The clones in this table, taken by TCRdb from immuneACCESS, are in-frame only. Not every clone is retained; where verified, under half of the shortfall comes from an unresolved V gene, and the cause of the rest is unknown. That table supplies the V and J calls and clone size; D and trimming were determined from the DNA. In this sample the table shows under 250,000 clones, about nine tenths of which occur a single time. Jointly, the top ten make up around 0.86% of the sample.

Notes on this clone: The antigen it recognizes is unknown. Qualities for individual bases were not recorded, and no much larger clone is one base off.

Trimming removed 4 bases from V and 5 bases from J, leaving 14 bases between the germline ends. Reading from cysteine to phenylalanine, the CDR3 counts 15 amino acids. The read is trimmed to its CDR3 DNA, 45 bases read in frame from base 1. CDR1 and CDR2 (LGHDT, YNNKEL) derive from the germline V gene (reference sequence). Source material: peripheral blood. The origin of this receptor is a man aged 25 to 45 with COVID-19, enrolled during active disease. This sequence uses TRBV3-1 (or the pseudogene TRBV3-2) and TRBJ1-4; the D gene cannot be resolved reliably. The CDR3 region reads CASSPGWEINEKLFF. The DNA reads TGTGCCAGCAGCCCTGGGTGGGAGATAAATGAAAAACTGTTTTTT.